This TCR beta chain was sequenced for a study of OX40 agonist ivuxolimab in advanced cancers. Study as a whole: The drug used for patients, ivuxolimab, was an agonistic anti-OX40 (CD134) antibody. Every 2 weeks, ivuxolimab was infused into the patients intravenously at between 0.01 and 10 mg/kg. The mean age was roughly 60 years, ranging from 23 to 79, with roughly four fifths of participants male.

For this clone: This same CDR3 is encoded by further DNA sequences in the sample.

The table came from immunoSEQ multiplex PCR; TCRdb's copy has only in-frame clones and leaves some out. The top ten hold around 0.99% of the sample, which has some 150,000 clones, just over 90% seen once. V lost 0 bases, J lost 1 base, and 0 bases stayed unmatched. Germline V gene lookup returns CDR1 SGHTA and CDR2 FQGTGA. CDR3 length: 15 amino acids. This clonotype originated in an adult with an advanced solid tumor such as melanoma, head and neck, liver or kidney cancer. The input for sequencing was CD4+ or CD8+ T cells sorted from blood, taken in a trial of the OX40 agonist ivuxolimab. The rearrangement uses TRBV7-3 and TRBJ2-3, with 8 bases that match TRBD1. The CDR3 sequence is CASSLTGQGTDTQYF. The DNA of the CDR3 is TGTGCCAGCAGCTTAACGGGACAGGGCACAGATACGCAGTATTTT.